The text below deals with one T cell receptor (beta chain). The antigen remains undetermined. Time point given: cycle 4 day 1 (C4D1), after six to seven weeks of nivolumab. All patients experienced relapse after autologous stem cell transplantation, and brentuximab vedotin exposure was variable. Using immunoSEQ multiplex PCR, the repertoire was profiled, and TCRdb retains in-frame clones only, with some absent. This table has under 80,000 clones, roughly 87% appearing once. This record belongs to a study of PD-1 blockade in classical Hodgkin lymphoma. Study observations and caveats: Newly diagnosed patients were reported to start with lower TCR diversity than healthy donors. Newly diagnosed and completely responding patients shared comparable baseline diversity.

The origin of this receptor is a human donor with classical Hodgkin lymphoma. The sequences come from peripheral blood mononuclear cells (PBMCs), collected before the fourth cycle of nivolumab.

CDR3 coding DNA: TGTGCCAGCAGTGCCTCTGGGGCCAACGTCCTGACTTTC. It codes for CASSASGANVLTF. The chain employs TRBV7-9 and TRBJ2-6; D uncertain. The CDR3 extends over 13 amino acids. Germline CDR1 is SEHNR and CDR2 is FQNEAQ (reference sequence). Deletions cut 6 bases from V and 0 bases from J, with 3 bases between.